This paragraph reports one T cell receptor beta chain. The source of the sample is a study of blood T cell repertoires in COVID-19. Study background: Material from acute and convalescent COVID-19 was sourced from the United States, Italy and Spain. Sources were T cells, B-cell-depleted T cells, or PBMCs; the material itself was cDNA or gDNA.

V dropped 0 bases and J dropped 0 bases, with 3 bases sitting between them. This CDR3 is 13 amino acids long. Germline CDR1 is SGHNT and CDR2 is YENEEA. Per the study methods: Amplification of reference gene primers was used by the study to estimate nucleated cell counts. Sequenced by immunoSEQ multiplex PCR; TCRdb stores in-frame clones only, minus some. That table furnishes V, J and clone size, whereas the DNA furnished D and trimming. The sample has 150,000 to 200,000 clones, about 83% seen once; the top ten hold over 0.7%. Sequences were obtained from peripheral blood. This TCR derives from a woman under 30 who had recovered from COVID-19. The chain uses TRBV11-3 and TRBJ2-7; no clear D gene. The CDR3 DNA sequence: TGTGCCAGCAGCTTAGAGGCCTCCTACGAGCAGTACTTC. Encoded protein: CASSLEASYEQYF. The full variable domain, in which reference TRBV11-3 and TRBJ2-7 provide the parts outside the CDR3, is EAGVVQSPRYKIIEKKQPVAFWCNPISGHNTLYWYLQNLGQGPELLIRYENEEAVDDSQLPKDRFSAERLKGVDSTLKIQPAELGDSAVYLCASSLEASYEQYFGPGTRLTVT.